This T cell receptor (beta chain) is drawn from a study of cytomegalovirus exposure and HLA in healthy donors. General study points: CMV antigen specificity was confirmed in vitro for three CMV-associated chains.

A word on this clone: Antigen unknown.

CDR1 MDHEN and CDR2 SYDVKM come from the germline V gene. This CDR3 contains 12 residues. Trimming stripped 2 bases from V and 7 bases from J, with 5 bases between. This table comes from immunoSEQ multiplex PCR, and its TCRdb copy is limited to in-frame clones, with some not included. The data show 260,000 or so clones, approximately 87% seen once. This clonotype was sampled from a man between 18 and 29 years old in good health and CMV-seronegative. This rearrangement joins TRBV28 to TRBJ2-2; no clear D gene. The sequencing sample was made of PBMCs. The CDR3 region is CASSLLGGELFF. Here the CDR3 DNA reads TGTGCCAGCAGTTTACTCGGCGGGGAGCTGTTTTTT. Filled out from reference TRBV28 and TRBJ2-2, the complete variable domain reads DVKVTQSSRYLVKRTGEKVFLECVQDMDHENMFWYRQDPGLGLRLIYFSYDVKMKEKGDIPEGYSVSREKKERFSLILESASTNQTSMYLCASSLLGGELFFGEGSRLTVL.